This T cell receptor (beta chain) was recorded in a study of cytomegalovirus exposure and HLA in healthy donors. Points from the study as a whole: Later genetic work tied a missense DCLRE1C variant to beta-chain V and J trimming. Previous analysis showed most TCR beta V segments were productive about 90% or about 30% of the time. The study put 150 or so TCR beta chains on its list as cytomegalovirus-associated. Immune exposure information available was restricted to CMV serostatus.

CDR3 length: 17 residues. Germline CDR1 is SGHDN and CDR2 is FVKESK. It was with 60 Vbeta and 13 Jbeta primers that the PCR ran. Measured with immunoSEQ multiplex PCR; TCRdb has only the in-frame clones, and not every one. Of 64,000 or so clones listed, roughly 87% were seen once; the top ten hold about 10%. For this clone: Its antigen is unidentified. Sequence at one end of the junction differs from germline and may be a read error.

The sequenced material came from PBMCs. The gene calls are TRBV14 and TRBJ2-4, with D possibly being TRBD2 (5 bases). The source of this sequence is a female donor in good health and CMV-seronegative. The CDR3 reads CASSQDRYRGSKNSQYF. DNA of the CDR3: TGTGCCAGCAGCCAAGATCGTTACAGAGGGTCCAAAAACAGTCAGTACTTC.